What follows are 27 T cell receptor beta chains derived from one specimen sequenced in a study of CD8+ T cells in alopecia areata. Treatment here: oral pan-JAK inhibitor, 5-10 mg twice daily. RNA extraction was followed by reverse transcription into cDNA, which acted as the sequencing template. TCRdb's copy holds only in-frame clones and misses some; the assay was immunoSEQ multiplex PCR. The data show some 180,000 clones, 53% seen once. The input for sequencing was CD8+ T cells sorted from blood, taken at week 24, from a patient treated with tofacitinib. These TCRs come from a human donor with alopecia areata.

The gene calls are TRBV19 and TRBJ1-1, with D possibly being TRBD1 (6 bases). V lost 7 bases, J lost 4 bases, and 7 bases lay in between. The germline V gene has CDR1 LNHDA and CDR2 SQIVND (reference sequence). This CDR3 has 11 amino acids. The CDR3 reads CASTGATEAFF. Here the CDR3 DNA reads TGTGCCAGTACGGGGGCCACTGAAGCTTTCTTT.

CDR3 protein: CSDLGGGGYTF. The CDR3 DNA reads TGCAGCGACCTAGGGGGCGGGGGCTACACCTTC. V is TRBV29-1 and J is TRBJ1-2, with 7 bases lining up with TRBD1. Germline V gene lookup returns CDR1 SQVTM and CDR2 ANQGSEA. The CDR3 spans 11 residues. Trimming took 7 bases from V and 8 from J; bases not matched to a gene: 7.

About this clone: Other nucleotide sequences in the sample specify the same CDR3. The genes are TRBV5-6 and TRBJ2-2; D call uncertain. Germline values: CDR1 SGHDT, CDR2 YYEEEE. Trimming took off 4 bases at V and 5 bases at J, with 3 bases between the two ends. The CDR3 length is 11 residues. CDR3 protein: CASSNTGELFF. For the CDR3, the DNA is TGTGCCAGCAGCAATACCGGGGAGCTGTTTTTT.

This clone was detected only once. The rearrangement uses TRBV27 and TRBJ2-1; D gene uncertain. The V gene lost 6 bases and the J gene lost 0 bases, with 15 bases spanning the gap. This CDR3 contains 16 residues. CDR1 is MNHEY, CDR2 SMNVEV, per germline (reference sequence). The CDR3 region has the DNA TGTGCCAGCAGCCCAGTGCCTCCGAGCTCCTACAATGAGCAGTTCTTC. Amino acid sequence: CASSPVPPSSYNEQFF.

There are a few counts of this clone. The chain combines TRBV13 with TRBJ1-3; D is uncertain. Trimming pared 4 bases from V and 0 bases from J, leaving 7 bases between. This CDR3 has 14 residues. Germline CDR1 and CDR2: PRHDT and FYEKMQ (reference sequence). In DNA, the CDR3 is TGTGCCAGCAGCTCGGGCCGCTCTGGAAACACCATATATTTT. Its protein product is CASSSGRSGNTIYF. Supplemented by reference TRBV13 and TRBJ1-3, the full variable domain reads AAGVIQSPRHLIKEKRETATLKCYPIPRHDTVYWYQQGPGQDPQFLISFYEKMQSDKGSIPDRFSAQQFSDYHSELNMSSLELGDSALYFCASSSGRSGNTIYFGEGSWLTVV.

A remark on this clone: The sample has other DNA sequences that encode this CDR3 too. The chain combines TRBV4-3 with TRBJ2-7; D unresolved. V lost 4 bases to trimming and J lost 1 base, with 8 bases between them. Germline CDR1 reads LGHNA; CDR2 reads YSLEER. This CDR3 spans 13 amino acids. The CDR3 region is CASSPGLSYEQYF. As DNA, the CDR3 is TGCGCCAGCAGCCCCGGGTTGTCCTACGAGCAGTACTTC.

The rearrangement links TRBV6-5 to TRBJ2-6, with 7 bases identical to TRBD1. From germline, CDR1 is MNHEY and CDR2 SVGAGI. J was trimmed by 1 base and V by 6 bases; bases with no gene match: 3. The CDR3 is 15 amino acids. This CDR3 is CASRLGQSGANVLTF. The CDR3 DNA sequence: TGTGCCAGCAGACTGGGACAGTCTGGGGCCAACGTCCTGACTTTC.

V usage is TRBV4-3 and J usage is TRBJ1-2; D ambiguous. CDR1 is LGHNA and CDR2 is YSLEER in the germline V gene. Trimming pared 0 bases from V and 2 bases from J, leaving 10 bases between. The CDR3 has 15 amino acids. CDR3 loop: CASSQEARPNYGYTF. The CDR3 coding sequence is TGCGCCAGCAGCCAAGAGGCCAGACCAAACTATGGCTACACCTTC.

The rearrangement uses TRBV7-8 and TRBJ2-1, with D unresolved. Germline lookup yields CDR1 SGHVS and CDR2 FQNEAQ. The CDR3 totals 14 residues. V was trimmed by 8 bases and J by 0 bases, leaving 11 bases between them. CDR3 amino acids: CASGHESSYNEQFF. The CDR3 nucleotides are TGTGCCAGCGGGCACGAGAGCTCCTACAATGAGCAGTTCTTC.

V and J are TRBV11-2 and TRBJ1-2; D gene unclear. The germline V gene has CDR1 SGHAT and CDR2 FQNNGV. Trimming shortened V by 0 bases and J by 0 bases, and 5 bases separated the two germline ends. CDR3 length equals 14 residues. CDR3 amino acids: CASSLDGTNYGYTF. The DNA of the CDR3 is TGTGCCAGCAGCTTAGACGGAACTAACTATGGCTACACCTTC.

The sample holds a few counts of this clone. The chain couples TRBV7-8 to TRBJ2-2, with 8 nucleotides matching TRBD1. Losses at the gene ends were 9 bases for V and 7 bases for J; bases not matched to a gene: 4. The CDR3 has 12 amino acids. Germline-derived CDR1 and CDR2 are SGHVS and FQNEAQ. The CDR3 spells CASTGGDGELFF. The CDR3, as DNA: TGTGCCAGTACAGGGGGTGACGGGGAGCTGTTTTTT.

Concerning this clone itself: In the same sample, other DNA sequences code for this CDR3. The rearrangement links TRBV4-3 to TRBJ1-1; tentative D call: TRBD1 (5 bases). Between the trimmed V and J ends, which lost 0 bases and 6 bases, there was a span of 8 bases. CDR3 length: 13 amino acids. The V gene's germline CDR1 is LGHNA and CDR2 YSLEER. The CDR3 here is CASSQDSGAEAFF. The DNA for the CDR3 is TGCGCCAGCAGCCAAGATTCGGGGGCTGAAGCTTTCTTT.

The CDR3 sequence: CASEGTAYEQYF. CDR3 DNA sequence: TGTGCCTCGGAGGGGACGGCCTACGAGCAGTACTTC. This chain uses TRBV30 with TRBJ2-7; D possibly corresponds to TRBD2 (6 bases). Germline CDR1 and CDR2: GTSNPN and SVGIG (reference sequence). Trimming cost V 7 bases and J 2 bases, with 12 bases left between them. This CDR3 contains 12 residues.

The chain uses TRBV30 and TRBJ2-1, with TRBD2 matching over 12 bases. CDR1 and CDR2 from the germline V gene are GTSNPN and SVGIG (reference sequence). This CDR3 is 13 amino acids long. Germline trimming cut 5 bases from V and 5 bases from J; bases unmatched to any gene: 1. Written as DNA, the CDR3 is TGTGCCTGGGGGACTAGCGGGCACAATGAGCAGTTCTTC. It encodes CAWGTSGHNEQFF.

This chain uses TRBV9 with TRBJ1-1; the match to TRBD1 covers 7 bases. The germline V gene encodes CDR1 SGDLS and CDR2 YYNGEE. The CDR3 is 14 residues long. The V gene end was trimmed by 3 bases and the J gene end by 1 base; junction bases not matched to a gene: 3. The CDR3 is CASSATGRNTEAFF. In nucleotides, the CDR3 is TGTGCCAGCAGCGCGACAGGGAGGAACACTGAAGCTTTCTTT.

The rearrangement joins TRBV4-3 to TRBJ2-7; D may be TRBD1 (6 bases). Trimming removed 2 bases from V and 3 bases from J, with 17 bases in between. The CDR3 is 16 amino acids. Germline CDR1 LGHNA, CDR2 YSLEER. The CDR3 loop reads CASSQSQATGIYEQYF. CDR3 sequence (DNA): TGCGCCAGCAGCCAATCACAAGCGACAGGTATCTACGAGCAGTACTTC.

Concerning this clone itself: Different DNA sequences within this sample yield the same CDR3. The V and J genes are TRBV30 and TRBJ2-2; D gene ambiguous. There are 13 residues in the CDR3. Trimming took off 2 bases at V and 4 bases at J, with 8 bases between the two ends. From germline, CDR1 is GTSNPN and CDR2 SVGIG (reference sequence). CDR3 region: CAWSLAGTGELFF. Written as DNA, the CDR3 is TGTGCCTGGAGTTTAGCAGGCACCGGGGAGCTGTTTTTT.

The table lists this clone with a count of one. Its ends do not fully match the called genes, so a read error is possible. V and J are TRBV7-2 and TRBJ2-7, with 10 bases identical to TRBD2. Germline V lookup: CDR1 SGHTA, CDR2 FQGNSA. CDR3 length: 14 amino acids. CDR3 in DNA: TGTGCCAGCAGCCTAGCGGGGGCCACCTACGAGCAGTACTTC. It yields the protein CASSLAGATYEQYF.

The rearrangement links TRBV4-1 to TRBJ1-6; D remains unclear. The CDR3 length is 17 residues. The germline V gene encodes CDR1 MGHRA and CDR2 YSYEKL. V lost 1 base and J 4 bases, leaving 14 bases between the germline ends. The CDR3 nucleotides read TGCGCCAGCAGCCAAGTGATCCGGACGGAGTATAATTCACCCCTCCACTTT. Amino acids: CASSQVIRTEYNSPLHF.

This clone appeared once. The chain links TRBV7-6 to TRBJ1-1; D is ambiguous. Trimming shortened V by 1 base and J by 1 base, and 7 bases separated the two germline ends. This CDR3 has 14 residues. Germline CDR1 reads SGHVS; CDR2 reads FNYEAQ. The CDR3 sequence: CASSLGHSNTEAFF. The CDR3 nucleotides are TGTGCCAGCAGCTTAGGACACTCGAACACTGAAGCTTTCTTT.

The chain joins TRBV29-1 to TRBJ2-7; 8 nucleotides align to TRBD1. Germline V gene lookup returns CDR1 SQVTM and CDR2 ANQGSEA. J gave up 5 bases and V 6 bases, and 6 bases lay outside the gene matches. This CDR3 spans 12 amino acids. CDR3 sequence: CSVRTGKNEQYF. CDR3 nucleotides: TGCAGCGTACGGACAGGGAAGAACGAGCAGTACTTC.

This clone has just a few counts. This chain joins TRBV10-2 and TRBJ2-1, with D perhaps TRBD1 (5 bases). Germline lookup yields CDR1 WSHSY and CDR2 SAAADI. The CDR3 extends over 11 amino acids. V lost 10 bases and J lost 7, with 11 bases in between. The CDR3 loop reads CATRAGNEQFF. The CDR3 DNA follows: TGCGCCACCAGGGCCGGAAATGAGCAGTTCTTC.

The sample holds one count of this clone. CDR3: CASLTGPEAFF. The CDR3 DNA reads as TGTGCCAGCTTGACAGGTCCTGAAGCTTTCTTT. The gene calls are TRBV2 and TRBJ1-1, with a weak D call TRBD1 (6 bases). The CDR3 spans 11 residues. Trimming removed 8 bases from V and 6 bases from J, with 10 bases in between. From germline, CDR1 is SNHLY and CDR2 FYNNEI. The variable domain in full, completed from reference TRBV2 and TRBJ1-1, reads EPEVTQTPSHQVTQMGQEVILRCVPISNHLYFYWYRQILGQKVEFLVSFYNNEISEKSEIFDDQFSVERPDGSNFTLKIRSTKLEDSAMYFCASLTGPEAFFGQGTRLTVV.

V usage is TRBV19 and J usage is TRBJ1-1; TRBD1 aligns across 8 bases. Germline V gene sequence: CDR1 LNHDA, CDR2 SQIVND (reference sequence). The V segment lost 5 bases and the J segment 2 bases; nucleotides outside the gene matches: 7. The CDR3 contains 15 residues. Written as DNA, the CDR3 is TGTGCCAGTAGTGACCAGGGACAGGTAAACACTGAAGCTTTCTTT. The encoded protein is CASSDQGQVNTEAFF.

The table lists this clone with a few counts. This chain links TRBV30 with TRBJ1-2; TRBD1 matches at 7 bases. Germline lookup yields CDR1 GTSNPN and CDR2 SVGIG (reference sequence). Trimming cost V 7 bases and J 5 bases; bases outside gene matches: 13. This CDR3 contains 14 residues. CDR3 amino acids: CALGTDRSWYGYTF. The CDR3 DNA is TGTGCCTTAGGGACAGATCGATCTTGGTATGGCTACACCTTC.

This chain links TRBV2 with TRBJ2-7; 14 nucleotides line up with TRBD2. From germline, CDR1 is SNHLY and CDR2 FYNNEI. The CDR3 has 15 amino acids. Trimming at V came to 6 bases and at J to 2 bases, leaving 3 bases not matched to a gene. CDR3 loop: CASRGLAGGTYEQYF. CDR3 sequence (DNA): TGTGCCAGCAGAGGACTAGCGGGGGGTACCTACGAGCAGTACTTC.

The chain uses TRBV7-2 and TRBJ2-7, with D tentatively TRBD2 (5 bases). The V and J ends lost 5 bases and 5 bases respectively, with 19 bases between them. The CDR3 has 15 residues. Germline CDR1 is SGHTA and CDR2 is FQGNSA. CDR3: CASSPWTAGGDEQYF. CDR3 coding DNA: TGTGCCAGCAGCCCGTGGACCGCGGGCGGTGACGAGCAGTACTTC.